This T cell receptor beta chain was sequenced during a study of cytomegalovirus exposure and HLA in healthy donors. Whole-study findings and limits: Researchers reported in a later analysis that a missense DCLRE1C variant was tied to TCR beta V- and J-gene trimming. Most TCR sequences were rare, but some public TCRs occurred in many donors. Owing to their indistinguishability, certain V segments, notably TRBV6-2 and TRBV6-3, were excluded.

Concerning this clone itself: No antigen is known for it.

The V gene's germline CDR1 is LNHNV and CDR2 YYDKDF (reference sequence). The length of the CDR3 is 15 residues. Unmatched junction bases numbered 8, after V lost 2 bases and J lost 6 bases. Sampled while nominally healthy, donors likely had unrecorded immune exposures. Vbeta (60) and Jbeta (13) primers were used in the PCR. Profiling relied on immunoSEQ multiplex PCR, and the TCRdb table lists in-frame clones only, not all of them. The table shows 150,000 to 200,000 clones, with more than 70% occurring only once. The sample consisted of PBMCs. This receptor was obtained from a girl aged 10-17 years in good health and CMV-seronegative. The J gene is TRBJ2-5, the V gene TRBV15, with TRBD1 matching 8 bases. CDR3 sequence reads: CATSRPGQGMKTQYF. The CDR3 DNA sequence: TGTGCCACCAGCAGACCCGGACAGGGAATGAAGACCCAGTACTTC.